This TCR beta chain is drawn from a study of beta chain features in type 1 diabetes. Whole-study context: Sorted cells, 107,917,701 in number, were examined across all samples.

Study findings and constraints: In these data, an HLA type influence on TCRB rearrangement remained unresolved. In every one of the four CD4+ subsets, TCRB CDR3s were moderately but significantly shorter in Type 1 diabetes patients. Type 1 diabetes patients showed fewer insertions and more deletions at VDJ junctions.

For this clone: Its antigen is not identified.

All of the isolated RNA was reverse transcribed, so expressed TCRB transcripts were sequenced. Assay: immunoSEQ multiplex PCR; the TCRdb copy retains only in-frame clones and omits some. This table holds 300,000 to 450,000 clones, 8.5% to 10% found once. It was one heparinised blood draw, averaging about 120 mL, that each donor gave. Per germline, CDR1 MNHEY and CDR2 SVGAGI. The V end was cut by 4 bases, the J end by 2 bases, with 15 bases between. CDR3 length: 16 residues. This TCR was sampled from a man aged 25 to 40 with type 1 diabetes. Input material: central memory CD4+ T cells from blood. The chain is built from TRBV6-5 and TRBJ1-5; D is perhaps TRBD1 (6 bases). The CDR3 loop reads CASSSTGAGGNQPQHF. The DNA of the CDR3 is TGTGCCAGCAGTTCCACGGGGGCTGGGGGCAATCAGCCCCAGCATTTT.